These T cell receptor beta chains were read from a single sample in a study of beta chain features in type 1 diabetes. Here immunoSEQ multiplex PCR was the method, and the copy in TCRdb shows in-frame clones only, minus some. This sample yields around 430,000 clones, of which approximately 28% are seen a single time; about 0.065% belongs to the top ten. Material for sequencing was naive CD4+ T cells from blood. The receptors shown here come from a man younger than 35 in good health. The CDR3 runs from the conserved cysteine through the conserved F or W. A D gene is named only where the DNA matches it firmly. Expanded clones get a size class; other rows say once, few or many, or leave the size out.

V	D	J	size	CDR3	DNA
TRBV5-1	TRBD1	TRBJ1-2	few	CASSLSPGQGDGYGYTF	TGCGCCAGCAGCTTGTCCCCAGGACAGGGGGACGGCTATGGCTACACCTTC
TRBV29-1	.	TRBJ2-5	few	CSVQLAVMGTQYF	TGCAGCGTTCAACTAGCAGTAATGGGGACCCAGTACTTC
TRBV7-2	.	TRBJ1-5	.	CASSGNRAQPQHF	TGTGCCAGCAGCGGAAACAGGGCTCAGCCCCAGCATTTT
TRBV20-1	.	TRBJ2-7	.	CSAKRGYEQYF	TGCAGTGCAAAACGGGGCTACGAGCAGTACTTC
TRBV7-9	.	TRBJ2-1	.	CASSLSGSSYNEQFF	TGTGCCAGCAGCTTATCGGGGTCCTCCTACAATGAGCAGTTCTTC
TRBV29-1	.	TRBJ2-3	few	CSVEVAQYDTQYF	TGCAGCGTTGAGGTAGCTCAGTACGATACGCAGTATTTT
TRBV4-3	TRBD2	TRBJ2-7	.	CASSQDGTNSYEQYF	TGCGCCAGCAGCCAAGATGGGACTAACTCCTACGAGCAGTACTTC
TRBV6-6	.	TRBJ2-3	few	CASIGSSGSSGTQYF	TGTGCCAGCATAGGCTCTAGTGGAAGCAGTGGTACGCAGTATTTT
TRBV30	.	TRBJ1-5	few	CAWNGRHNQPQHF	TGTGCCTGGAACGGACGGCACAATCAGCCCCAGCATTTT
TRBV7-2	.	TRBJ2-5	.	CASSHKQETQYF	TGTGCCAGCAGCCACAAACAAGAGACCCAGTACTTC
TRBV7-3	.	TRBJ2-7	.	CASSHSGGEQYF	TGTGCCAGCAGCCATAGCGGAGGCGAGCAGTACTTC